The T cell receptor (beta chain) described here comes from a study of cytomegalovirus exposure and HLA in healthy donors. Study-wide points: Cytomegalovirus status, reportedly, was diagnosed with high specificity and sensitivity by the classifier. A few chains linked to CMV were shown in vitro to be specific for CMV antigens.

The germline V gene has CDR1 MNHEY and CDR2 SMNVEV (reference sequence). CDR3 length: 12 amino acids. The V and J ends lost 3 bases and 11 bases, in that order; junction bases with no gene match: 4. Separate from the roughly 700-subject first cohort was the approximately 120-subject validation cohort, to which the donors belonged. As regards this clone: Antigen: not known.

The method was immunoSEQ multiplex PCR; TCRdb's version includes in-frame clones alone and lacks a portion of them. The table lists about 78,000 clones, 95% to 97% of them singletons. The sample was PBMCs. The V call is TRBV27, the J call TRBJ1-5; 7 bases are a match to TRBD1. The receptor comes from a man aged 18 to 29 in good health and CMV-seropositive. The CDR3 nucleotides read TGTGCCAGCAGTTTTGCCCAGGGGGCCCAGCATTTT. This encodes CASSFAQGAQHF.